These 27 T cell receptor beta chains were sequenced from one sample in a study of regulatory T cells in long-lasting Graves disease. Time point given: newly diagnosed GD, antithyroid drugs for less than 3 months. After RNA was extracted from PBMCs, the TCR library was made from it. Investigators prepared the TCR beta libraries by applying iRepertoire HTBI primers and Arm-PCR of CDR3 regions. In TCRdb, the multiplex PCR reads were re-called with MiXCR into one record per CDR3 protein. This sample has about 360,000 distinct CDR3 sequences; roughly 15% occur once, and the top ten carry around 20%. The same data also went into a second study, on T cells in Graves' hyperthyroidism and ophthalmopathy.

The specimen was peripheral blood mononuclear cells (PBMCs), collected at new diagnosis, from a patient treated with antithyroid drugs. The source is a woman aged 18-35 years with Graves disease.

Ten or more counts support this clonotype. The chain joins TRBV15 to TRBJ2-1, with D perhaps matching TRBD1 (5 bases). The CDR3 has 10 amino acids. Germline CDR1 LNHNV, CDR2 YYDKDF (reference sequence). The V gene lost 8 bases and the J gene lost 10 bases, with 9 bases spanning the gap. The CDR3 reads CATGWGEQFF. CDR3 DNA sequence: TGTGCCACCGGATGGGGCGAGCAGTTCTTC.

This clonotype occurred many times. This chain joins TRBV7-9 and TRBJ2-7; the D gene could be TRBD1 or TRBD2 (5 bases each). This CDR3 has 14 amino acids. Germline assignment: CDR1 SEHNR and CDR2 FQNEAQ (reference sequence). The ends were cut back, 3 bases at V and 3 bases at J, with 12 bases in the middle. CDR3 sequence reads: CASSFRDGFYEQYF. In DNA, the CDR3 is TGTGCCAGCAGCTTCCGGGACGGGTTCTACGAGCAGTACTTC.

This clonotype was counted at least ten times. This chain joins TRBV20-1 and TRBJ2-5; unclear D gene. This CDR3 has 12 amino acids. V lost 1 base and J lost 5, with 8 bases in between. Germline CDR1 DFQATT, CDR2 SNEGSKA (reference sequence). The CDR3 sequence is CSARGGAETQYF. CDR3 sequence (DNA): TGCAGTGCTAGAGGAGGAGCGGAGACCCAGTACTTC.

Ten or more counts support this clonotype. V usage is TRBV3-1 and J usage is TRBJ2-5; 11 bases agree with TRBD2. Trimming cost V 4 bases and J 2 bases; bases outside gene matches: 6. Germline values: CDR1 LGHDT, CDR2 YNNKEL (reference sequence). CDR3 length: 16 amino acids. This CDR3 is CASSRFTSGGQETQYF. In DNA, the CDR3 is TGTGCCAGCAGCCGATTCACTAGCGGGGGACAAGAGACCCAGTACTTC.

There are many counts of this clonotype. The chain couples TRBV6-2 or TRBV6-3 to TRBJ2-1, with 10 bases matching TRBD2. With V trimmed by 7 bases and J by 4 bases, 13 bases remained unmatched. Germline V gene sequence: CDR1 MNHEY, CDR2 SVGEGT. There are 17 residues in the CDR3. The CDR3 loop reads CASNHGASGGQYNEQFF. In DNA, the CDR3 is TGTGCCAGCAACCACGGCGCTAGCGGGGGCCAATACAATGAGCAGTTCTTC.

Worth noting for this clonotype: It may be a read error: a sequence one base away is much more abundant. The V gene is TRBV12-3 or TRBV12-4, the J gene TRBJ2-7; 7 bases fit TRBD2. Trimming cost V 5 bases and J 5 bases; bases outside gene matches: 9. The CDR3 is made up of 14 amino acids. For the CDR3, the DNA is TGTGCCAGCAGTCGGGGGGACGGGGCGGACGAGCAGTACTTC. Translating it yields CASSRGDGADEQYF.

At least ten counts were recorded for this clonotype. This chain joins TRBV6-1 and TRBJ2-2; 10 nucleotides agree with TRBD2. The V gene end was trimmed by 10 bases and the J gene end by 5 bases; junction bases not matched to a gene: 7. The CDR3 loop spans 14 amino acids. Germline CDR1 is MNHNS and CDR2 is SASEGT. The CDR3 DNA is TGTGCCACCCAGCGGGGGGGTTTGACCGGGGAGCTGTTTTTT. It specifies CATQRGGLTGELFF.

This clonotype has more than one count but fewer than ten. This chain joins TRBV6-1 and TRBJ1-2; D ambiguous. The germline CDR1 and CDR2 sequences are MNHNS and SASEGT. V gave up 3 bases and J gave up 8 bases, with 4 bases separating them. This CDR3 comprises 10 residues. CDR3 residues: CASSDWGYTF. CDR3 bases: TGTGCCAGCAGTGATTGGGGCTACACCTTC.

This clonotype has ten or more counts. CDR3 region: CASSKTSPYTGELFF. The CDR3 coding sequence is TGTGCCAGCAGTAAAACCAGCCCGTACACCGGGGAGCTGTTTTTT. The chain has TRBV6-1 and TRBJ2-2; unclear D gene. The CDR3 has 15 amino acids. The V end was cut by 5 bases, the J end by 3 bases, with 13 bases between. Looked up from germline, CDR1 is MNHNS and CDR2 is SASEGT.

This clonotype was counted at least ten times. The J gene is TRBJ1-2, the V gene TRBV10-3, with TRBD1 as a possible D gene (6 bases). The CDR3 length is 19 residues. Per germline, CDR1 ENHRY and CDR2 SYGVKD. V dropped 2 bases and J dropped 4 bases, with 26 bases sitting between them. The chain's CDR3 is CAISETTGPGNYEAYGYTF. As DNA, the CDR3 is TGTGCCATCAGTGAGACGACAGGACCAGGCAACTATGAGGCCTATGGCTACACCTTC.

This clonotype was picked up many times. The V gene is TRBV20-1, the J gene TRBJ2-3, with 11 bases lining up with TRBD2. The CDR3 has 15 amino acids. V was pared by 2 bases and J by 8 bases, with 9 bases of the junction left unmatched. The V gene's germline CDR1 is DFQATT and CDR2 SNEGSKA (reference sequence). CDR3 amino acids: CSARLTSGVFSTQYF. CDR3 bases: TGCAGTGCTAGATTGACTAGCGGGGTTTTTTCTACGCAGTATTTT.

This clonotype was seen at least ten times. The chain links TRBV29-1 to TRBJ1-5, with TRBD1 as a possible D gene (6 bases). This CDR3 spans 12 amino acids. Germline V CDR1 and CDR2: SQVTM, ANQGSEA. Trimming left V 4 bases short and J 6 bases short, with 10 bases between. The CDR3 DNA is TGCAGCGTTGGTGGGGGGCCTCAGCCCCAGCATTTT. It specifies CSVGGGPQPQHF.

This clonotype was found many times. The chain uses TRBV28 and TRBJ2-7; 10 positions agree with TRBD2. The germline V gene encodes CDR1 MDHEN and CDR2 SYDVKM. The CDR3 length is 15 residues. The J segment lost 12 bases and the V segment lost 5 bases, leaving 16 bases of the junction unmatched. The CDR3 is CASSRTSGPFEDWYF. The CDR3 coding sequence is TGTGCCAGCAGTCGGACTAGCGGACCATTTGAAGATTGGTACTTC. Looking up the rest from reference TRBV28 and TRBJ2-7 gives the full variable domain: DVKVTQSSRYLVKRTGEKVFLECVQDMDHENMFWYRQDPGLGLRLIYFSYDVKMKEKGDIPEGYSVSREKKERFSLILESASTNQTSMYLCASSRTSGPFEDWYFGPGTRLTVT.

This clonotype has only one observation. The rearrangement links TRBV20-1 to TRBJ2-1, with 13 bases identical to TRBD2. Germline V gene data show CDR1 as DFQATT and CDR2 as SNEGSKA (reference sequence). The CDR3 has 16 amino acids. V trimming: 3 bases; J trimming: 4 bases; junction bases outside the gene matches: 6. The CDR3 region is CSARTSGRSRYNEQFF. In DNA, the CDR3 is TGCAGTGCTAGGACTAGCGGGAGGTCCCGTTACAATGAGCAGTTCTTC.

This clonotype was recorded many times. The chain employs TRBV12-3 or TRBV12-4 and TRBJ1-2; perhaps TRBD1 as D (5 bases). The CDR3 extends over 15 amino acids. V lost 6 bases and J lost 2, with 16 bases in between. CDR3 coding DNA: TGTGCCAGCAGACATAGCGGGGCGAAGAACTATGGCTACACCTTC. It translates to CASRHSGAKNYGYTF.

In nucleotides, the CDR3 is TGTGCCAGCAGCTTGGGACAGGGGGCATGGACTGAAGCTTTCTTT. The encoded protein is CASSLGQGAWTEAFF. The chain joins TRBV7-9 to TRBJ1-1; 12 bases fit TRBD1. Germline trimming cut 3 bases from V and 5 bases from J; bases unmatched to any gene: 4. CDR3 size: 15 residues. Germline CDR1 is SEHNR and CDR2 is FQNEAQ (reference sequence).

A few counts support this clonotype. The V call is TRBV5-1, the J call TRBJ2-4; D is unresolved. CDR1 and CDR2 (germline): SGHRS, YFSETQ. The CDR3 has 14 residues. Trimming shortened V by 0 bases and J by 4 bases, and 8 bases separated the two germline ends. CDR3 coding DNA: TGCGCCAGCAGCTTGGGATCGGGTAAAAACATTCAGTACTTC. This codes for CASSLGSGKNIQYF.

The gene calls are TRBV7-9 and TRBJ2-4; D perhaps matches TRBD2 (5 bases). Germline CDR1 is SEHNR and CDR2 is FQNEAQ (reference sequence). V gave up 2 bases and J gave up 4 bases, with 12 bases separating them. CDR3 size: 15 residues. CDR3 in amino acids: CASSLIEGEKNIQYF. The CDR3 DNA follows: TGTGCCAGCAGCTTAATCGAGGGAGAGAAAAACATTCAGTACTTC. Supplemented by reference TRBV7-9 and TRBJ2-4, the full variable domain reads DTGVSQNPRHKITKRGQNVTFRCDPISEHNRLYWYRQTLGQGPEFLTYFQNEAQLEKSRLLSDRFSAERPKGSFSTLEIQRTEQGDSAMYLCASSLIEGEKNIQYFGAGTRLSVL.

This clonotype has a count of ten or more. The chain links TRBV2 to TRBJ2-7, with 10 bases fitting TRBD1. Germline trimming cut 6 bases from V and 9 bases from J; bases unmatched to any gene: 8. CDR3 length: 13 amino acids. The germline gives CDR1 SNHLY, CDR2 FYNNEI. Here the CDR3 DNA reads TGTGCCAGCAGCCAGGGACAGGGGTTATTGCAGTACTTC. This gives the protein CASSQGQGLLQYF.

The CDR3 DNA sequence: TGTGCCAGTAGTATATTGGGCGGGAGCACAGATACGCAGTATTTT. It encodes CASSILGGSTDTQYF. This chain uses TRBV19 with TRBJ2-3; tentatively, D is TRBD2 (5 bases). CDR1 LNHDA and CDR2 SQIVND come from the germline V gene (reference sequence). V lost 2 bases, J lost 0 bases, and 9 bases lay in between. The CDR3 covers 15 residues.

This sequence joins TRBV2 and TRBJ1-3; 10 nucleotides line up with TRBD1. Germline V CDR1 and CDR2: SNHLY, FYNNEI. This CDR3 region has 15 residues. Germline trimming cut 5 bases from V and 6 bases from J; bases unmatched to any gene: 7. For the CDR3, the DNA is TGTGCCAGCAGTTTGTCCGGGACAGGGGAAAACACCATATATTTT. Amino acid sequence: CASSLSGTGENTIYF.

This clonotype has at least ten counts. CDR3 sequence: CASSTDYPGGNEQFF. DNA of the CDR3: TGTGCCAGCAGCACGGACTACCCGGGAGGCAATGAGCAGTTCTTC. The chain joins TRBV28 to TRBJ2-1; 7 bases are shared with TRBD2. The CDR3 covers 15 residues. Looked up from germline, CDR1 is MDHEN and CDR2 is SYDVKM. After removal of 6 bases from V and 6 bases from J, the junction contained 11 bases not matched to a gene.

This clonotype was detected many times. The gene calls are TRBV11-3 and TRBJ2-1, with D unclear. The CDR3 runs to 14 residues. Trimming pared 1 base from V and 7 bases from J, leaving 11 bases between. Germline values: CDR1 SGHNT, CDR2 YENEEA. The CDR3 spells CASSLGFMWNEQFF. The CDR3 DNA reads TGTGCCAGCAGCTTAGGTTTCATGTGGAATGAGCAGTTCTTC.

This clonotype was detected many times. V gene TRBV10-1 combines with J gene TRBJ2-2; a weak D match, TRBD2 (6 bases). Trimming pared 0 bases from V and 5 bases from J, leaving 7 bases between. Germline-derived CDR1 and CDR2 are WNHNN and SYGVQD (reference sequence). The CDR3 is 14 residues long. Here the CDR3 reads CASSESGRTGELFF. As DNA, the CDR3 is TGCGCCAGCAGTGAGTCCGGGAGAACCGGGGAGCTGTTTTTT.

This clonotype was recorded many times. This chain joins TRBV28 and TRBJ2-5; D is uncertain. This CDR3 has 10 residues. Germline-derived CDR1 and CDR2 are MDHEN and SYDVKM. V gave up 11 bases and J gave up 4 bases, with 8 bases separating them. The CDR3 sequence is CAVKGETQYF. The CDR3 DNA reads TGTGCCGTAAAGGGAGAGACCCAGTACTTC.

This clonotype occurred many times. The V call is TRBV28, the J call TRBJ1-1, with 12 positions matching TRBD1. CDR3 length: 21 residues. V dropped 3 bases and J dropped 6; count of bases not matched to a gene: 23. CDR1 and CDR2 from the germline V gene are MDHEN and SYDVKM. DNA of the CDR3: TGTGCCAGCAGTTTCCCTGGGACAGGGGGCGCCGGCCCTGGTCGTAACTCTGAAGCTTTCTTT. Protein: CASSFPGTGGAGPGRNSEAFF. The entire variable domain, with the rest obtained from reference TRBV28 and TRBJ1-1, is as follows: DVKVTQSSRYLVKRTGEKVFLECVQDMDHENMFWYRQDPGLGLRLIYFSYDVKMKEKGDIPEGYSVSREKKERFSLILESASTNQTSMYLCASSFPGTGGAGPGRNSEAFFGQGTRLTVV.

V is TRBV3-1 and J is TRBJ2-5, with a tentative D call TRBD1 (5 bases). The CDR3 extends over 16 amino acids. The germline CDR1 and CDR2 sequences are LGHDT and YNNKEL (reference sequence). Deletions cut 4 bases from V and 1 base from J, with 16 bases between. The CDR3 loop is CASSLRGAPFQETQYF. In DNA, the CDR3 is TGTGCCAGCAGCCTTCGTGGGGCCCCGTTCCAAGAGACCCAGTACTTC.